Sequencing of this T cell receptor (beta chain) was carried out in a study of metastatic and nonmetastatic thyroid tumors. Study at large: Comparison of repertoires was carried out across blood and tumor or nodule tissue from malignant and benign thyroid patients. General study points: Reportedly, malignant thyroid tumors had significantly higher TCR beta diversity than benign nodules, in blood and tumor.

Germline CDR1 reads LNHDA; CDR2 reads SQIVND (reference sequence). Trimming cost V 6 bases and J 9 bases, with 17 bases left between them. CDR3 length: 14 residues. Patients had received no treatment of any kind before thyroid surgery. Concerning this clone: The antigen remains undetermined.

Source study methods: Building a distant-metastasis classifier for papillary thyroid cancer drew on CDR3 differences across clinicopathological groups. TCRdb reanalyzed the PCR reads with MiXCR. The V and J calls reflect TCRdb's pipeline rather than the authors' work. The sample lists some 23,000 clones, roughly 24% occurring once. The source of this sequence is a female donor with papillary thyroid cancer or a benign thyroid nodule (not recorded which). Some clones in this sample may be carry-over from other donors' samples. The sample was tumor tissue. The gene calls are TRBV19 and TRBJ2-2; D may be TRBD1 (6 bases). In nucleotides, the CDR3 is TGTGCCAGTAGCACAGGGTTAAGCCCCTGGGAGCTGTTTTTT. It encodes CASSTGLSPWELFF.